The rows below give T cell receptor beta chains drawn from one sample of a study of shared clonotypes between healthy human individuals. Profiled with immunoSEQ multiplex PCR; TCRdb holds only in-frame clones, not every one. The data contain around 700,000 clones, approximately 79% of them seen just once; the ten biggest clones take up around 1.8%. The sequenced sample consisted of memory CD4+ T cells sorted from blood. The receptor set was obtained from a woman aged 25 to 45 in good health. CDR3s include the opening cysteine and the closing phenylalanine or tryptophan. D genes are given only for firm matches. The size field is filled for only some rows; it gives once, few, many or a size class.

once	TRBV4-1	.	TRBJ2-5	CASSQVPGSQETQYF	TGCGCCAGCAGCCAAGTCCCGGGCTCCCAAGAGACCCAGTACTTC
.	TRBV5-1	.	TRBJ1-4	CASSFTGIDEKLFF	TGCGCCAGCAGCTTTACAGGGATTGATGAAAAACTGTTTTTT
.	TRBV2	TRBD1	TRBJ2-3	CASRDRDLTDTQYF	TGTGCCAGCAGAGACAGGGACCTCACAGATACGCAGTATTTT
.	TRBV2	TRBD2	TRBJ2-7	CASRSLAGGPYEQYF	TGTGCCAGCAGGTCTCTAGCGGGAGGGCCCTACGAGCAGTACTTC
.	TRBV9	.	TRBJ2-5	CASSASPEETQYF	TGTGCCAGCAGCGCCTCTCCCGAAGAGACCCAGTACTTC
.	TRBV10-2	TRBD1	TRBJ2-5	CASSEAGGTQYF	TGCGCCAGCAGTGAAGCAGGGGGGACCCAGTACTTC
.	TRBV28	.	TRBJ1-1	CAIGEAKGTPGGAFF	TGTGCCATCGGCGAAGCCAAAGGAACCCCGGGAGGAGCTTTCTTT
.	TRBV4-1	TRBD2	TRBJ2-2	CASSPGLAGVGTGELFF	TGCGCCAGCAGCCCGGGACTAGCGGGAGTAGGTACCGGGGAGCTGTTTTTT
.	TRBV4-2	TRBD2	TRBJ2-7	CASSQDRLAGGRGQQYF	TGTGCCAGCAGCCAAGATCGGCTAGCGGGAGGGCGGGGGCAGCAGTACTTC
.	TRBV7-2	.	TRBJ1-2	CASSPTALGGYTF	TGTGCCAGCAGTCCGACGGCCCTCGGGGGCTACACCTTC
.	TRBV27	TRBD1	TRBJ1-5	CASKRTGGNQPQHF	TGTGCCAGCAAGAGGACAGGGGGAAATCAGCCCCAGCATTTT
.	TRBV9	.	TRBJ2-7	CASSVTGESYEQYF	TGTGCCAGCAGCGTAACCGGAGAGAGCTACGAGCAGTACTTC
.	TRBV6-1	TRBD1	TRBJ1-2	CASSGQGERGYTF	TGTGCCAGCAGTGGGCAGGGGGAGCGTGGCTACACCTTC
.	TRBV23-1	.	TRBJ2-7	CASSQRDRSSTSRFNYEQYF	TGCGCCAGCAGTCAACGGGATAGAAGTAGCACTAGCAGATTCAACTACGAGCAGTACTTC
.	TRBV19	TRBD2	TRBJ2-4	CASSWGGLAKNIQYF	TGTGCCAGTAGCTGGGGGGGACTAGCCAAAAACATTCAGTACTTC
.	TRBV19	.	TRBJ2-1	CASNNDVLGEQFF	TGTGCCAGTAACAATGACGTGCTTGGAGAGCAGTTCTTC
.	TRBV28	TRBD2	TRBJ2-1	CASSLSAAGSYNEQFF	TGTGCCAGCAGTTTATCTGCAGCGGGAAGCTACAATGAGCAGTTCTTC